This T cell receptor beta chain stems from a study of blood T cell repertoires in COVID-19. Study at large: The study drew acute and convalescent COVID-19 samples from the United States, Italy and Spain. Sources were T cells, B-cell-depleted T cells, or PBMCs; the material itself was cDNA or gDNA.

CDR1 is KGHDR, CDR2 SFDVKD, per germline. V trimming: 4 bases; J trimming: 4 bases; junction bases outside the gene matches: 7. The CDR3 loop spans 16 amino acids. In the original processing: The assay estimated nucleated cells by amplifying reference gene primers. The assay was immunoSEQ multiplex PCR, and TCRdb's table has in-frame clones only and misses some. That table is the source of V, J and clone size, and D and trimming were worked out from the DNA. Of tens of thousands of clones listed, roughly 80% were seen once; the top ten hold approximately 6.8%. The receptor comes from a woman aged 45-59 years with active or convalescent COVID-19. The source material was peripheral blood. The chain carries TRBV24-1 and TRBJ2-1, with TRBD2 identical over 9 bases. The CDR3 region is CATSDVSGSTYNEQFF. DNA for the CDR3: TGTGCCACCAGTGACGTTAGCGGGAGCACGTACAATGAGCAGTTCTTC.